These 2 T cell receptor beta chains share one sample of origin, sequenced in a study of beta chain features in type 1 diabetes. Reverse transcription of all isolated RNA meant that expressed TCRB transcripts were sequenced. Sequencing was performed with immunoSEQ multiplex PCR; in TCRdb, only in-frame clones are kept and a portion is missing. The sample lists under 950,000 clones, 15% to 20% seen once, with about 0.025% in the top ten. Sequencing was performed on naive CD4+ T cells from blood. Every receptor here comes from a young woman in good health.

The chain uses TRBV7-8 and TRBJ1-4; perhaps TRBD1 as D (6 bases). CDR1 and CDR2 from the germline V gene are SGHVS and FQNEAQ. This CDR3 has 17 amino acids. The V gene lost 5 bases and the J gene lost 0 bases, with 16 bases spanning the gap. CDR3 coding DNA: TGTGCCAGCAGCCGCCGGGACATGCTGGCAACTAATGAAAAACTGTTTTTT. This codes for CASSRRDMLATNEKLFF.

This clone occurred a few times. This same CDR3 is encoded by further DNA sequences in the sample. The J gene is TRBJ2-5, the V gene TRBV6-5, with 10 positions matching TRBD2. The CDR3 spans 14 residues. The trim removed 6 bases at V and 5 bases at J, leaving 6 bases unmatched. The V gene's germline CDR1 is MNHEY and CDR2 SVGAGI. The DNA of the CDR3 is TGTGCCAGCAGCCGACTAGCGGGTGAGGAGACCCAGTACTTC. It translates to CASSRLAGEETQYF.